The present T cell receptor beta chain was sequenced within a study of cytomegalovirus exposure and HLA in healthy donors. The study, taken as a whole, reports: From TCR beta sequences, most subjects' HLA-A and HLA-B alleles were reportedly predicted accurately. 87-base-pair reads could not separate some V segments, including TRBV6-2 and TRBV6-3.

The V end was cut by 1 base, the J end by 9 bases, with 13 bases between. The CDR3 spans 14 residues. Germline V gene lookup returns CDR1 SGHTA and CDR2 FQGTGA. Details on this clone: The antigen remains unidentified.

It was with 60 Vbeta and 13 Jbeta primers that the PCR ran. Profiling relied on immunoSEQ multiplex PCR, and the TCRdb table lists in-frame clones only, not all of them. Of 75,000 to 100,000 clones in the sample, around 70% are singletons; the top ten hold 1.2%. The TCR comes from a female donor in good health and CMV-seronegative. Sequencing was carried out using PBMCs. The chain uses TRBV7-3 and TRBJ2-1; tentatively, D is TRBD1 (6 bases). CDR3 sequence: CASSLRSGTSEQFF. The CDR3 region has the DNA TGTGCCAGCAGCTTAAGATCCGGGACAAGTGAGCAGTTCTTC.